The 7 T cell receptor beta chains below were found in one sample sequenced in a study of T cell responses to AZD1222 COVID-19 vaccine. Here immunoSEQ multiplex PCR was the method, and the copy in TCRdb shows in-frame clones only, minus some. The sample lists about 170,000 clones, 85% to 95% occurring once. Sample: peripheral blood, taken on day 0 of AZD1222 vaccination. These receptors were taken from an adult in good health.

The chain recombines TRBV29-1 with TRBJ1-1; D unresolved. Germline-derived CDR1 and CDR2 are SQVTM and ANQGSEA. The CDR3 covers 14 residues. V shed 1 base and J shed 0 bases, with 9 bases lying between them. This chain's CDR3 is CSVEVYAVNTEAFF. CDR3 nucleotide sequence: TGCAGCGTTGAAGTATATGCGGTGAACACTGAAGCTTTCTTT. The full variable domain, rest sourced from reference TRBV29-1 and TRBJ1-1, is SAVISQKPSRDICQRGTSLTIQCQVDSQVTMMFWYRQQPGQSLTLIATANQGSEATYESGFVIDKFPISRPNLTFSTLTVSNMSPEDSSIYLCSVEVYAVNTEAFFGQGTRLTVV.

This chain uses TRBV19 with TRBJ1-5; a weak D match, TRBD1 (5 bases). Germline loops: CDR1 LNHDA, CDR2 SQIVND (reference sequence). V gave up 3 bases and J gave up 0 bases, with 9 bases separating them. CDR3 length: 15 amino acids. The DNA of the CDR3 is TGTGCCAGTAGTATCGGCGGGGGTAGCAATCAGCCCCAGCATTTT. This encodes CASSIGGGSNQPQHF.

V usage is TRBV5-1 and J usage is TRBJ2-1, with 8 bases lining up with TRBD2. Germline CDR1 reads SGHRS; CDR2 reads YFSETQ. This CDR3 has 16 residues. V shed 2 bases and J 4 bases; nucleotides not matched to a gene: 8. CDR3 sequence (DNA): TGCGCCAGCAGCTTTCTACCGGGAGGGCAATACAATGAGCAGTTCTTC. Translating it yields CASSFLPGGQYNEQFF.

This chain connects TRBV12-3 or TRBV12-4 to TRBJ1-2, with D possibly TRBD1 on 5 matching bases. Trimming took off 4 bases at V and 7 bases at J, with 13 bases between the two ends. This CDR3 is built from 13 residues. The DNA of the CDR3 is TGTGCCAGCAGTTCGGGGGGGTCCGCTGGCTACACCTTC. Its protein product is CASSSGGSAGYTF.

V usage is TRBV7-6 and J usage is TRBJ1-2; D ambiguous. The CDR3 contains 16 residues. CDR1 and CDR2 (germline): SGHVS, FNYEAQ. Trimming removed 2 bases at V and 4 bases at J, with 17 bases between. Here the CDR3 DNA reads TGTGCCAGCAGCTTACATCGGGCCCCGGGAATCTATGGCTACACCTTC. It yields the protein CASSLHRAPGIYGYTF.

The rearrangement uses TRBV28 and TRBJ1-1; 12 bases match TRBD1. The CDR3 loop spans 16 amino acids. J lost 1 base, V lost 5 bases, and 5 bases had no gene match. Germline CDR1 is MDHEN and CDR2 is SYDVKM. Here the CDR3 reads CASSRDRGRWNTEAFF. As DNA, the CDR3 is TGTGCCAGCAGTCGGGACAGGGGGCGGTGGAACACTGAAGCTTTCTTT.

The chain joins TRBV6-5 to TRBJ1-5; D ambiguous. CDR1 MNHEY and CDR2 SVGAGI come from the germline V gene. Between the trimmed V and J ends, which lost 0 bases and 1 base, there was a span of 4 bases. This CDR3 comprises 14 residues. The CDR3 nucleotides read TGTGCCAGCAGTTACTCGCGCAGCAATCAGCCCCAGCATTTT. This sequence encodes CASSYSRSNQPQHF.